These T cell receptor beta chains were read from a single sample in a study of T cell repertoires in cytomegalovirus infection. TCRdb processed the reads anew with MiXCR; each CDR3 protein has one entry. The sample holds a few hundred thousand distinct CDR3 sequences, around 9.5% seen once. The material sequenced was PBMCs. These receptors were taken from a human donor in good health (CMV status not recorded). Some clones in this sample may be carry-over from other donors' samples. The CDR3 runs from the conserved cysteine through the conserved F or W. A D gene is named only where the DNA matches it firmly. Rows give clone size only sometimes, using once, few, many, or a class for an expanded clone.

D gene	clone size	V gene	J gene	CDR3 DNA	CDR3 protein
TRBD2	.	TRBV20-1	TRBJ2-7	TGCAGTGCCGGGGGCGGACTAGCGGGGTCCTACGAGCAGTACTTC	CSAGGGLAGSYEQYF
TRBD2	.	TRBV6-6	TRBJ2-5	TGTGCCAGCAGTTACAGGGTAGCGGGGGAGACCCAGTACTTC	CASSYRVAGETQYF
.	many	TRBV10-3	TRBJ1-1	TGTGCCATCAGTGAGCGGGGTACTGAAGCTTTCTTT	CAISERGTEAFF
.	few	TRBV4-1	TRBJ2-7	TGCGCCAGCAGCCAAGGCAACCTACAGAACTACGAGCAGTACTTC	CASSQGNLQNYEQYF
TRBD2	many	TRBV19	TRBJ2-1	TGTGCCAGTAGGCAACCGGGACTAGTCTACAATGAGCAGTTCTTC	CASRQPGLVYNEQFF
TRBD1	many	TRBV28	TRBJ2-1	TGTGCCAGCAGTTTGGGACAGGGACGCGATGAGCAGTTCTTC	CASSLGQGRDEQFF
TRBD2	.	TRBV20-1	TRBJ2-1	TGCAGTGCTAGAATAGCGGGGGGAGGGACCTACAATGAGCAGTTCTTC	CSARIAGGGTYNEQFF
.	.	TRBV5-8	TRBJ1-5	TGTGCCAGCAGTCGTTTGATGCCCAATCAGCCCCAGCATTTT	CASSRLMPNQPQHF
.	few	TRBV12-3/TRBV12-4	TRBJ1-1	TGTGCCAGCACCCAGGAGGCTTTTCACACTGAAGCTTTCTTT	CASTQEAFHTEAFF
.	.	TRBV7-2	TRBJ1-1	TGTGCCAGCAGCCCACCTTGGAGGACTGAAGCTTTCTTT	CASSPPWRTEAFF
TRBD1	.	TRBV7-9	TRBJ1-2	TGTGCCAGCAGCCCCGGGACAGTCTCCTATGGCTACACCTTC	CASSPGTVSYGYTF
.	few	TRBV4-2	TRBJ1-6	TGTGCCAGCAGCGAACAGGGTTTCAATTCACCCCTCCACTTT	CASSEQGFNSPLHF
TRBD1	.	TRBV28	TRBJ1-5	TGTGCCAGCAGTTTGGGGACAGTATTGTATCAGCCCCAGCATTTT	CASSLGTVLYQPQHF
.	.	TRBV6-2/TRBV6-3	TRBJ2-1	TGTGCCAGCAGTTACTCCGCGGGTTGGAGGTTCTTC	CASSYSAGWRFF
.	few	TRBV12-3/TRBV12-4	TRBJ1-3	TGTGCCAGCAGTTCCCGGACGACGGGAAGCTCTGGAAACACCATATATTTT	CASSSRTTGSSGNTIYF
TRBD1	medium-sized	TRBV7-2	TRBJ1-2	TGTGCCAGCAGCGGTAGGGGACAGGGTGACTATGGCTACACCTTC	CASSGRGQGDYGYTF
.	few	TRBV19	TRBJ2-2	TGTGCCAGTGCCCAGCGGACTTTAAACACCGGGGAGCTGTTTTTT	CASAQRTLNTGELFF
.	.	TRBV6-2/TRBV6-3	TRBJ2-1	TGTGCCAGCGTGGACCCGAAGGATGAGCAGTTCTTC	CASVDPKDEQFF
.	.	TRBV28	TRBJ2-7	TGTGCCAGCAGTACGACAGGGAGGCCACACGAGCAGTACTTC	CASSTTGRPHEQYF
.	.	TRBV19	TRBJ1-1	TGTGCCAGTAGTATTTGGAGATTGAACACTGAAGCTTTCTTT	CASSIWRLNTEAFF
TRBD1	few	TRBV5-6	TRBJ1-5	TGTGCCAGCAGTATTGGACAGGGACCCAATCAGCCCCAGCATTTT	CASSIGQGPNQPQHF
TRBD2	many	TRBV28	TRBJ2-1	TGTGCCAGCAGTTTAGGGACTAGCGGGAAATTCGATGAGCAGTTCTTC	CASSLGTSGKFDEQFF
.	few	TRBV12-3/TRBV12-4	TRBJ2-7	TGTGCCAGCAGTTTTGGAGGGGGCGGATACGAGCAGTACTTC	CASSFGGGGYEQYF
.	many	TRBV7-3	TRBJ2-1	TGTGCCAGCAGCTTAGGGGCGGGTCACAATGAGCAGTTCTTC	CASSLGAGHNEQFF
TRBD1	.	TRBV14	TRBJ2-7	TGTGCCAGCAGCCGGTCAGGGGGCTACTCCTACGAGCAGTACTTC	CASSRSGGYSYEQYF
.	few	TRBV28	TRBJ2-5	TGTGCCAGCAGGTTGGGCCTTCAAGAGACCCAGTACTTC	CASRLGLQETQYF
TRBD2	many	TRBV11-1	TRBJ2-5	TGTGCCAGCAGCCCGAGGACTAGCGGGAGGGCCCGTGAGACCCAGTACTTC	CASSPRTSGRARETQYF
.	.	TRBV7-2	TRBJ2-7	TGTGCCAGCAGCCCCCAACAGGTCCCATACGAGCAGTACTTC	CASSPQQVPYEQYF
.	.	TRBV5-6	TRBJ2-2	TGTGCCAGCAGCTTGCTGCGCGGGGTGAACACCGGGGAGCTGTTTTTT	CASSLLRGVNTGELFF
.	many	TRBV10-2	TRBJ2-2	TGCGCCAGCAAAGGGACTCCCTCGGGCGGGGAGCTGTTTTTT	CASKGTPSGGELFF
.	.	TRBV12-3/TRBV12-4	TRBJ1-2	TGTGCCAGCAGTTTAGGTCAGGGGAGGAATGGCTACACCTTC	CASSLGQGRNGYTF
TRBD2	.	TRBV7-2	TRBJ2-7	TGTGCCAGCAGCTTAGGACTAGCGGGGGGGCAAGAGCAGTACTTC	CASSLGLAGGQEQYF
.	many	TRBV5-5	TRBJ2-7	TGTGCCAGCAGCCCCGCGCCTTCTTTAACCGACGAGCAGTACTTC	CASSPAPSLTDEQYF